Shown below are 14 T cell receptor beta chains from a single sample sequenced in a study of early T cells in non-severe SARS-CoV-2 infection. TCRdb used MiXCR to reprocess the 5' RACE reads, holding one entry per CDR3 protein. The sample lists roughly 40,000 distinct CDR3 sequences; over 9% were seen once. Input material: whole blood. These receptors originate from an adult who was a healthcare worker with PCR-confirmed SARS-CoV-2 infection or an uninfected control (not recorded which).

This clonotype has more than one count but fewer than ten. The V call is TRBV5-6, the J call TRBJ2-1; D is undetermined. Germline V gives CDR1 SGHDT, CDR2 YYEEEE. The CDR3 contains 16 residues. V was trimmed by 2 bases and J by 1 base, leaving 13 bases between them. CDR3 nucleotides: TGTGCCAGCAGCTTCCTCGGCCTTAAGTCCTACAATGAGCAGTTCTTC. The encoded protein is CASSFLGLKSYNEQFF.

This clonotype was counted at least ten times. The chain carries TRBV3-1 and TRBJ1-4; tentatively, D is TRBD1 (5 bases). Germline values: CDR1 LGHDT, CDR2 YNNKEL (reference sequence). The ends were cut back, 5 bases at V and 6 bases at J, with 16 bases in the middle. The CDR3 has 15 amino acids. CDR3 DNA sequence: TGTGCCAGCAGCGATTTACAGGTCCGGCATGAAAAACTGTTTTTT. Residues: CASSDLQVRHEKLFF.

This clonotype was detected a few times. This chain uses TRBV7-2 with TRBJ2-7; D might be TRBD1 (7 bases). Germline CDR1 reads SGHTA; CDR2 reads FQGNSA. The length of the CDR3 is 14 residues. With 2 bases removed from V and 6 bases from J, the gap between germline ends came to 14 bases. CDR3 loop: CASSLSGGGLEQYF. The CDR3 nucleotides are TGTGCCAGCAGCTTATCAGGGGGAGGCCTCGAGCAGTACTTC.

This clonotype was counted between two and nine times. V gene TRBV4-2 combines with J gene TRBJ1-1; D is unclear. Germline V gene data show CDR1 as LGHNA and CDR2 as YNFKEQ. This CDR3 is 13 amino acids long. V was clipped by 0 bases and J by 7 bases, with 9 bases between them. This CDR3 reads CASSQELDLEAFF. CDR3 bases: TGTGCCAGCAGCCAAGAGCTGGACCTTGAAGCTTTCTTT.

This clonotype was seen repeatedly, ten times or more. The chain uses TRBV7-9 and TRBJ2-7; 7 bases agree with TRBD2. This CDR3 has 15 residues. CDR1 SEHNR and CDR2 FQNEAQ come from the germline V gene (reference sequence). The ends lost 2 bases at V and 3 bases at J; junction bases unmatched: 7. In DNA form, the CDR3 reads TGTGCCAGCAGCTTATTGGGAGGGAGCGACTACGAGCAGTACTTC. It is translated as CASSLLGGSDYEQYF.

The rearrangement uses TRBV6-2 or TRBV6-3 and TRBJ2-2; D is undetermined. Trimming shortened V by 1 base and J by 5 bases, and 8 bases separated the two germline ends. The CDR3 runs to 14 residues. Per the germline V gene, CDR1 is MNHEY and CDR2 is SVGEGT. The CDR3 nucleotides read TGTGCCAGCAGTTACTTTTCTGAAACCGGGGAGCTGTTTTTT. Translated: CASSYFSETGELFF.

The V and J genes are TRBV6-5 and TRBJ2-1; no reliable D call. The V gene's germline CDR1 is MNHEY and CDR2 SVGAGI. V lost 4 bases and J 9 bases, leaving 10 bases between the germline ends. This CDR3 has 12 residues. This chain's CDR3 is CASSSSTGEQFF. The CDR3, as DNA: TGTGCCAGCAGTTCCAGCACGGGTGAGCAGTTCTTC.

This clonotype has a count of ten or more. This chain joins TRBV5-1 and TRBJ2-2; D perhaps matches TRBD2 (6 bases). CDR1 is SGHRS, CDR2 YFSETQ, per germline. The length of the CDR3 is 13 residues. V was cut by 1 base and J by 15 bases, with 16 bases left in between. The CDR3 DNA reads TGCGCCAGCAGCTTGTCCAAGTACCGGGACTTGTTTTTT. As protein: CASSLSKYRDLFF.

To note about this clonotype: The CDR3 end shows no conserved phenylalanine or tryptophan, and so a read error is likely. The V and J genes are TRBV29-1 and TRBJ2-7; 8 positions agree with TRBD1. This CDR3 is built from 14 residues. CDR1 is SQVTM, CDR2 ANQGSEA, per germline. V trimming: 4 bases; J trimming: 6 bases; junction bases outside the gene matches: 11. The CDR3 sequence: CSVAVDRATGEQYS. DNA of the CDR3: TGCAGCGTTGCAGTGGACAGGGCTACAGGCGAGCAGTACTCC.

In this sample, this clonotype turned up many times. The rearrangement joins TRBV6-2 or TRBV6-3 to TRBJ2-3; unclear D gene. CDR1 is MNHEY and CDR2 is SVGEGT in the germline V gene. The CDR3 totals 12 residues. V shed 7 bases and J shed 6 bases, with 11 bases lying between them. The CDR3 sequence is CASTHPPDTQYF. The DNA for the CDR3 is TGTGCCAGCACCCACCCCCCCGATACGCAGTATTTT.

This clonotype was seen repeatedly, ten times or more. The CDR3 loop reads CASSPTLYEQYF. The CDR3 DNA reads TGTGCCAGCAGTCCGACCCTCTACGAGCAGTACTTC. The gene calls are TRBV27 and TRBJ2-7; D gene uncertain. CDR3 length: 12 amino acids. From germline, CDR1 is MNHEY and CDR2 SMNVEV (reference sequence). V lost 5 bases, J lost 3 bases, and 8 bases lay in between.

This clonotype was seen ten or more times. CDR3 sequence reads: CASSLRPAPYNEQFF. The CDR3 DNA reads TGTGCCAGCAGCCTTAGACCGGCCCCCTACAATGAGCAGTTCTTC. V is TRBV6-2 or TRBV6-3 and J is TRBJ2-1; D gene ambiguous. Per the germline V gene, CDR1 is MNHEY and CDR2 is SVGEGT. V was cut by 6 bases and J by 2 bases, with 14 bases left in between. The CDR3 contains 15 residues.

There are many counts of this clonotype. This chain joins TRBV20-1 and TRBJ2-2; the D gene is possibly TRBD2 (6 bases). V lost 1 base and J lost 3, with 9 bases in between. This CDR3 has 14 residues. CDR1 DFQATT and CDR2 SNEGSKA come from the germline V gene (reference sequence). The CDR3 DNA reads as TGCAGTGCTAGAGGCGAGCGGGACACCGGGGAGCTGTTTTTT. Its protein is CSARGERDTGELFF.

This sequence joins TRBV15 and TRBJ2-7; tentative D call: TRBD1 (6 bases). Between the trimmed V and J ends, which lost 3 bases and 4 bases, there was a span of 7 bases. Germline CDR1 LNHNV, CDR2 YYDKDF (reference sequence). The CDR3 runs to 12 residues. CDR3 nucleotides: TGTGCCACCAGCAGGGGACAATACGAGCAGTACTTC. It codes for CATSRGQYEQYF.